This T cell receptor beta chain was observed in a study of beta chain features in type 1 diabetes. Across the study: Some 99 million sorted cells were examined across all samples.

Whole-study results and caveats: More deletions and fewer insertions at VDJ junctions were seen in type 1 diabetes patients. For patients, the naive, central memory and Treg TCRB repertoires appeared more alike than for healthy donors. When Type 1 diabetes patients were examined, their TCRB CDR3s proved moderately but significantly shorter in all four CD4+ subsets.

Sorted populations all exceeded 98% purity. The authors reverse transcribed all of the isolated RNA, so sequencing captured expressed TCRB transcripts. The method was immunoSEQ multiplex PCR; TCRdb's version includes in-frame clones alone and lacks a portion of them. The table has around 25,000 clones, about 70% seen once; the top ten hold about 1%. About this clone itself: Its cognate antigen is unknown.

The germline V gene has CDR1 SGHRS and CDR2 YFSETQ. The CDR3 runs to 14 residues. J gave up 10 bases and V 0 bases, and 2 bases lay outside the gene matches. The sequenced sample was stem cell memory CD4+ T cells from blood. This chain links TRBV5-1 with TRBJ2-1; TRBD2 aligns across 12 bases. The sequence was obtained from a woman aged 40 to 50 with type 1 diabetes. CDR3 sequence (DNA): TGCGCCAGCAGCTTGGCCGGGACTAGCGGGGAGCAGTTCTTC. Translation: CASSLAGTSGEQFF.